This T cell receptor beta chain is from a study of T cell changes during pregnancy in multiple sclerosis. This CDR3 is built from 15 residues. V was pared by 4 bases and J by 5 bases, with 10 bases of the junction left unmatched. Germline V gene lookup returns CDR1 MRHNA and CDR2 SNTAGT. Generated by immunoSEQ multiplex PCR, the TCRdb table keeps only in-frame clones and is missing some. The table includes 20,000 to 25,000 clones, about 88% detected once. Only a few counts were recorded for this clone. V gene TRBV6-4 combines with J gene TRBJ2-5; 7 bases align to TRBD2. The sequencing used CD8+ T cells from peripheral blood mononuclear cells, collected after pregnancy. This TCR was sampled from a female donor with multiple sclerosis, enrolled in a pregnancy study. The CDR3 sequence is CASSVLAGERETQYF. Here the CDR3 DNA reads TGTGCCAGCAGTGTGTTGGCGGGAGAGAGGGAGACCCAGTACTTC.